Each of the 5 T cell receptor beta chains below was sequenced from the same sample in a study of T cells in tumors and immune-related adverse events. Method: immunoSEQ multiplex PCR; TCRdb's copy keeps in-frame clones and lacks some. The table shows some 11,000 clones, with around 90% occurring only once. The input for sequencing was lymph node tissue, taken from a patient treated with anti-PD-1 therapy. All receptors derive from a female donor with metastatic renal cell carcinoma.

This clone occurred once. The chain combines TRBV30 with TRBJ2-5; 11 nucleotides agree with TRBD2. V dropped 2 bases and J dropped 4; count of bases not matched to a gene: 6. The CDR3 has 15 amino acids. Germline V CDR1 and CDR2: GTSNPN, SVGIG (reference sequence). The CDR3 here is CAWSMGLAVGETQYF. DNA of the CDR3: TGTGCCTGGAGTATGGGACTAGCGGTAGGAGAGACCCAGTACTTC.

The rearrangement uses TRBV9 and TRBJ2-3; 8 nucleotides match TRBD2. The CDR3 is made up of 16 amino acids. V lost 3 bases to trimming and J lost 5 bases; unmatched junction nucleotides: 11. The germline V gene has CDR1 SGDLS and CDR2 YYNGEE. CDR3 residues: CASSATLAGRLDTQYF. DNA of the CDR3: TGTGCCAGCAGCGCAACATTAGCGGGGCGGTTAGATACGCAGTATTTT.

This chain joins TRBV5-1 and TRBJ2-2; 9 positions agree with TRBD1. V lost 5 bases, J lost 6 bases, and 5 bases stayed unmatched. The CDR3 is 14 residues long. Germline CDR1 SGHRS, CDR2 YFSETQ. CDR3 coding DNA: TGCGCCAGCAGTGGACAGGGGCCTTCCGGGGAGCTGTTTTTT. Translation gives CASSGQGPSGELFF.

This clone showed up just a few times. This chain's CDR3 is CASSAIRGQPQHF. CDR3 sequence (DNA): TGTGCCAGCAGCGCCATCAGGGGTCAGCCCCAGCATTTT. The chain couples TRBV7-2 to TRBJ1-5, with TRBD1 as a possible D gene (6 bases). Germline CDR1 is SGHTA and CDR2 is FQGNSA. The CDR3 is 13 amino acids. The V end lost 5 bases, the J end lost 6 bases, and 11 bases lay between the germline ends.

The V gene is TRBV6-1, the J gene TRBJ2-1; 10 nucleotides match TRBD1. Per germline, CDR1 MNHNS and CDR2 SASEGT. This CDR3 is built from 15 residues. Losses at the gene ends were 7 bases for V and 3 bases for J; bases not matched to a gene: 6. The CDR3 sequence: CASINRDRGYNEQFF. The DNA for the CDR3 is TGTGCCAGCATCAACCGGGACAGGGGCTACAATGAGCAGTTCTTC.